The T cell receptor (beta chain) described here comes from a study of T cell responses to AZD1222 COVID-19 vaccine. Study-wide results and limits: Two doses of AZD1222 preceded a rise in Spike-specific TCR breadth and depth. Baseline seropositivity characterized only 5 to 7 AZD1222 recipients. Clonal diversity was possibly underestimated, and white British individuals and females predominated among donors.

Clones were read by immunoSEQ multiplex PCR, and TCRdb kept only the in-frame ones, dropping some. The sample consists of tens of thousands of clones, about four fifths of them appearing once. Germline CDR1 is SGHNT and CDR2 is YYREEE (reference sequence). Trimming removed 2 bases at V and 6 bases at J, with 5 bases between. The CDR3 has 11 amino acids. Note on this clone: No antigen is known for it. This specimen includes other DNA sequences encoding the same CDR3.

Investigators merged groups given second doses at roughly 4 or roughly 12 weeks. The source material was peripheral blood, sampled 28 days after the second AZD1222 dose. The V and J genes are TRBV5-4 and TRBJ1-2, with D unresolved. The receptor was isolated from an adult who received the AZD1222 COVID-19 vaccine. This CDR3 is CASSLRDGYTF. The CDR3 DNA reads TGTGCCAGCAGCTTAAGAGATGGCTACACCTTC.